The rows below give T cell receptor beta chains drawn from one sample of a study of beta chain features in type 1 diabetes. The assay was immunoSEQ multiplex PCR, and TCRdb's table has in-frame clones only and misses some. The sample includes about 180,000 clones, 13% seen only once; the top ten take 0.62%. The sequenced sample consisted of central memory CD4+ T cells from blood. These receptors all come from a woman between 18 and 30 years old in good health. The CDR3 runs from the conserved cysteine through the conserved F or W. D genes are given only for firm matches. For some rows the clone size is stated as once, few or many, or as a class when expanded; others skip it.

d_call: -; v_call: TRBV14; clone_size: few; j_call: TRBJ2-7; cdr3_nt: TGTGCCAGCAGCCAAGCGATCGGCGGGCCCTACGAGCAGTACTTC; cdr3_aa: CASSQAIGGPYEQYF
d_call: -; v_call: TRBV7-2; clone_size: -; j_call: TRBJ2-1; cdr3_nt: TGTGCCAGCAGCTACGCGTTGAAGGCGGGTGAGCAGTTCTTC; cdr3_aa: CASSYALKAGEQFF
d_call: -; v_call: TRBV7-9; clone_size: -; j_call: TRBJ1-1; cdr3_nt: TGTGCCAGCAGCCTAAGAGACATAATGAACACTGAAGCTTTCTTT; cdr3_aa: CASSLRDIMNTEAFF
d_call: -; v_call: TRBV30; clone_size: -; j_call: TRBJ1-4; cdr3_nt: TGTGCCTGGAGTGTACGGGAGGGGCCGCCTAATGAAAAACTGTTTTTT; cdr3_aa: CAWSVREGPPNEKLFF
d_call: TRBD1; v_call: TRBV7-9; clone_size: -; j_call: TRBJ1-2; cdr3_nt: TGTGCCAGCAGCTTCGGACAGGGACAAGACTATGGCTACACCTTC; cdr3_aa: CASSFGQGQDYGYTF
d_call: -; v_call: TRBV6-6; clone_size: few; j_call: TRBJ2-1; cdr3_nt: TGTGCCAGCAGTTCCCAGGTCAATGAGCAGTTCTTC; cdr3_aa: CASSSQVNEQFF
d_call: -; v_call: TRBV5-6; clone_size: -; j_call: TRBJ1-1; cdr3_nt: TGTGCCAGCAGCTTGGCGTTGGGGCAGGGCGGACGGAACACTGAAGCTTTCTTT; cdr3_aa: CASSLALGQGGRNTEAFF
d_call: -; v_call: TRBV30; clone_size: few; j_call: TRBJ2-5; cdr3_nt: TGTGCCTGGAGTCGGAGGGACCAAGAGACCCAGTACTTC; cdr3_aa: CAWSRRDQETQYF
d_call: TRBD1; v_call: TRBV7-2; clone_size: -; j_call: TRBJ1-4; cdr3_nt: TGTGCCAGCAGCTTAGGACAGGGCTGGGAAAAACTGTTTTTT; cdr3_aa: CASSLGQGWEKLFF
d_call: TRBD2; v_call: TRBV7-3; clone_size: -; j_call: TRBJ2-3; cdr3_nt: TGTGCCAGCGCCCAACTAGCGGGAGGTTCAAACACAGATACGCAGTATTTT; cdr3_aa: CASAQLAGGSNTDTQYF
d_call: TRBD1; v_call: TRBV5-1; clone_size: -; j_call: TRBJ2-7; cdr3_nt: TGCGCCAGCAGCCACCCGGTAACAGGGGGTACCTACGAGCAGTACTTC; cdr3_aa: CASSHPVTGGTYEQYF
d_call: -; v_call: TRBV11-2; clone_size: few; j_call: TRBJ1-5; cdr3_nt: TGTGCCAGCAGCTTAGTCTCTGGGCGCAATCAGCCCCAGCATTTT; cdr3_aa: CASSLVSGRNQPQHF
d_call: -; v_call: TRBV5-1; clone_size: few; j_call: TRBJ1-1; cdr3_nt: TGCGCCAGCAGCCCTAGGACCCAAACAGGGACTGAAGCTTTCTTT; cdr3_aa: CASSPRTQTGTEAFF
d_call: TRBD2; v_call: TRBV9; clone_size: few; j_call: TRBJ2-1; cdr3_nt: TGTGCCAGCAGCAAAATAGCGGGAGGGAAGCAGTTCTTC; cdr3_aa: CASSKIAGGKQFF
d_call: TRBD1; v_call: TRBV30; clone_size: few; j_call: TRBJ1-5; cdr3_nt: TGTGCCTGGAGTGGGGGACAGGGGTTCAATCAGCCCCAGCATTTT; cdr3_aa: CAWSGGQGFNQPQHF
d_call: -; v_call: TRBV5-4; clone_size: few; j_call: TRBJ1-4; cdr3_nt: TGTGCCAGCAGCTTGGACAGGACGAATGAAAAACTGTTTTTT; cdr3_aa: CASSLDRTNEKLFF
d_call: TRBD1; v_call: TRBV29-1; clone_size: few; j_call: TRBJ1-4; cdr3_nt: TGCAGCGCCCGACAGGGGACTAATGAAAAACTGTTTTTT; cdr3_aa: CSARQGTNEKLFF
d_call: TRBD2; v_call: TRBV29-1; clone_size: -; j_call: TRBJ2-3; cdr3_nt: TGCAGCGTCACTAGCGGGAGGGAAACAGATACGCAGTATTTT; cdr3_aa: CSVTSGRETDTQYF
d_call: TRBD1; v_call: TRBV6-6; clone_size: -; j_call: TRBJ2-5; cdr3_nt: TGTGCCAGCAGTCCTCCGACAGGGGTGGGAGAGACCCAGTACTTC; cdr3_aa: CASSPPTGVGETQYF
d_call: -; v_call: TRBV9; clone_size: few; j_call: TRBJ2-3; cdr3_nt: TGTGCCAGCAGCCTAAGTGGCACAGATACGCAGTATTTT; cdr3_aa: CASSLSGTDTQYF
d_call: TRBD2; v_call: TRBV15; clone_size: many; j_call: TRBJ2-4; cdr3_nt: TGTGCCACCAGCAGAGCCCCAGGGACTAGCGGGAAACAGTACTTC; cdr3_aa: CATSRAPGTSGKQYF
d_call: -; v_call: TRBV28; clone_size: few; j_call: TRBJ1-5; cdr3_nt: TGTGCCAGCAGTTTTGCAGGCAGTGCTAATCAGCCCCAGCATTTT; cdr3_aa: CASSFAGSANQPQHF
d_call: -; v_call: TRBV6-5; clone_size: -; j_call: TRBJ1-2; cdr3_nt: TGTGCCAGCACATTAGCCCCGGGTTGGGGCTACACCTTC; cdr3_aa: CASTLAPGWGYTF
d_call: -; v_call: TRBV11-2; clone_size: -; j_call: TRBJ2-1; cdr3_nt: TGTGCCAGCAGCTTTACGGGGGTAAACAATGAGCAGTTCTTC; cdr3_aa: CASSFTGVNNEQFF
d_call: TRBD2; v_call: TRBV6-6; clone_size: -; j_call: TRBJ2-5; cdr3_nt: TGTGCCAGCAGTGGGAGCGGGAGGGCCGGGGAGACCCAGTACTTC; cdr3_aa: CASSGSGRAGETQYF
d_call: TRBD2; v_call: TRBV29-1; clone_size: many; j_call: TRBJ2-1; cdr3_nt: TGCAGCCTGGGGGAGGGTAGAGGAAATGAGCAGTTCTTC; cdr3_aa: CSLGEGRGNEQFF
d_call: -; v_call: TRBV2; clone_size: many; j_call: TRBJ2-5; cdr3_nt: TGTGCCAGCAGTGGAAGGTGGGAGGAGACCCAGTACTTC; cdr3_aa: CASSGRWEETQYF
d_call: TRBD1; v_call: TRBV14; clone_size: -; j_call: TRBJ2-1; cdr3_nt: TGTGCCAGCAGTTCACAGGGGGCGTCCCTCTGGCTGTTCTTC; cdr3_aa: CASSSQGASLWLFF
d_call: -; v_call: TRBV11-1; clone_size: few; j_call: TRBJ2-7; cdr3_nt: TGTGCCAGCAGCACCAACAGGAACGAGCAGTACTTC; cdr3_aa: CASSTNRNEQYF
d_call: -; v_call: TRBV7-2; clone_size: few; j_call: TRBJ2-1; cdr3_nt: TGTGCCAGCAGCTCACAGGGAAGGCTCAACGCTGAGCAGTTCTTC; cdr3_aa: CASSSQGRLNAEQFF
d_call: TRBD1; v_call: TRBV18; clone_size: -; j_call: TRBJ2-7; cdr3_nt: TGTGCCAGCTCACAGGGGGCCCTCTACGAGCAGTACTTC; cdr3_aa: CASSQGALYEQYF
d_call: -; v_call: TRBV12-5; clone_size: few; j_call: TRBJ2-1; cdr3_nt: TGTGCTAGTGGTTCGCGGAGTAGCGGAGCTTACAATGAGCAGTTCTTC; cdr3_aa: CASGSRSSGAYNEQFF
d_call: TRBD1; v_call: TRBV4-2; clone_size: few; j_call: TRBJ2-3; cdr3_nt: TGTGCCAGCAGCCCGGAAGGGACAGGGGGCGCAGATACGCAGTATTTT; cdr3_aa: CASSPEGTGGADTQYF
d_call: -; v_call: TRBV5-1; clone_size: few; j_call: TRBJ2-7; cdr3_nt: TGCGCCAGCAGCTTGGGGGTAGCAGCATACGAGCAGTACTTC; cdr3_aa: CASSLGVAAYEQYF
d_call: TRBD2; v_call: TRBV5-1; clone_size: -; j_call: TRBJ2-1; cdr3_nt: TGCGCCAGCAGCCTGAGTAGCGGGAGCGCATACAATGAGCAGTTCTTC; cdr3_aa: CASSLSSGSAYNEQFF
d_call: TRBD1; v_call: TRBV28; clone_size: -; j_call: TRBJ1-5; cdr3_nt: TGTGCCGGACAACCCGGGACAGGGGGCCGGGATCAGCCCCAGCATTTT; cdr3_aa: CAGQPGTGGRDQPQHF
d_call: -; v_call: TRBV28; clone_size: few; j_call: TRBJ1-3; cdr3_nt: TGTGCCAGCAGTTTATGGGGGGGAAAATCTGGAAACACCATATATTTT; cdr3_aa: CASSLWGGKSGNTIYF
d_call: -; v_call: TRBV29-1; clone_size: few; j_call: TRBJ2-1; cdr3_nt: TGCAGCGTTGAAGGGGGGCCTGGAGAGGAGCAGTTCTTC; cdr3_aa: CSVEGGPGEEQFF
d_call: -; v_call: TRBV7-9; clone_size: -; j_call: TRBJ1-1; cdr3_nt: TGTGCCAGCAGGCGGGGGGTCGACTCCTCTGAAGCTTTCTTT; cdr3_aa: CASRRGVDSSEAFF
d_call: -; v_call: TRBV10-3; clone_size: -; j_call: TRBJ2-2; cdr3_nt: TGTGCCATCGGAGGGACAGCAAGCACCGGGGAGCTGTTTTTT; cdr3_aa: CAIGGTASTGELFF
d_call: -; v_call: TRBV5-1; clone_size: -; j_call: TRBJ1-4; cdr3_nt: TGCGCCAGCAGTATCACAAGCCGGGAGCAGGAAAAACTGTTTTTT; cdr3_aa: CASSITSREQEKLFF
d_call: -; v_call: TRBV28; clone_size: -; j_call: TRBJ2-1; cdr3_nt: TGTGCCAGCAGTTCCAGGCGCCCGGGGAGAAGCTCCTACAATGAGCAGTTCTTC; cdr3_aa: CASSSRRPGRSSYNEQFF
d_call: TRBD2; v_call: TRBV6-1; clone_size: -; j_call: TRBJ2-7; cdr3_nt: TGTGCCAGCAGTGAGGTGACTAGCGGTTCTTACGAGCAGTACTTC; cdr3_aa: CASSEVTSGSYEQYF
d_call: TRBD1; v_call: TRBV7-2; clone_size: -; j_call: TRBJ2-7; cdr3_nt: TGTGCCAGCCAGAGGGACAGGGGAGACGAGCAGTACTTC; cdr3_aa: CASQRDRGDEQYF
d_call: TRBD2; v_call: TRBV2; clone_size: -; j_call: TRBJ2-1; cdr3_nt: TGTGCCAGCAGTGTACTAGCGGGAGTCATTGAGCAGTTCTTC; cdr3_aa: CASSVLAGVIEQFF
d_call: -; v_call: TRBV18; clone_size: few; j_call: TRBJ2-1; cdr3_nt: TGTGCCAGCTCACCACCTAGCGGCTCATACAATGAGCAGTTCTTC; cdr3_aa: CASSPPSGSYNEQFF
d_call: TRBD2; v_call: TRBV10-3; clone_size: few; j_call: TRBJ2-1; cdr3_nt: TGTGCCATCAGGGGGACTAGCGGACCGCAGTTCTTC; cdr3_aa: CAIRGTSGPQFF
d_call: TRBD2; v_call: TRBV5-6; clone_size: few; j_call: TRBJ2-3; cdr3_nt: TGTGCCAGCAGTGGACTAGCGGGAGGTTCAGATACGCAGTATTTT; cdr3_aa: CASSGLAGGSDTQYF